These 17 T cell receptor beta chains came from one sample sequenced in a study of regulatory T cells in long-lasting Graves disease. With iRepertoire HTBI primers and Arm-PCR of CDR3 regions, TCR beta libraries were built. One entry per CDR3 protein results from TCRdb running MiXCR on the multiplex PCR reads. Among 350,000 to 550,000 distinct CDR3 sequences listed, around 15% were seen once. Time point: newly diagnosed GD, antithyroid drugs for less than 3 months. Generation of the TCR library employed RNA extracted from PBMCs. A further study also used this sample, focusing on T cells in Graves' hyperthyroidism and ophthalmopathy.

Material: peripheral blood mononuclear cells (PBMCs), obtained at new diagnosis, from a patient treated with antithyroid drugs. The receptors originated from a woman aged 18-35 years with Graves disease.

About this clonotype itself: This sequence may be a read error, since a much larger clone differs from it by one base. This chain links TRBV7-2 with TRBJ2-4, with D possibly being TRBD2 (6 bases). Germline V CDR1 and CDR2: SGHTA, FQGNSA. V lost 5 bases and J 6 bases, leaving 11 bases between the germline ends. This CDR3 has 13 amino acids. This chain's CDR3 is CASSAPGVNIQYF. CDR3 coding DNA: TGTGCCAGCAGCGCGCCGGGGGTAAACATTCAGTACTTC.

With respect to this clonotype: Possible read error: a much larger clone is one base away. The missing conserved phenylalanine or tryptophan at the end of this CDR3 makes a read error likely. The V and J genes are TRBV7-2 and TRBJ2-1; D gene unclear. This CDR3 comprises 12 residues. Trimming removed 2 bases at V and 8 bases at J, with 7 bases between. Germline CDR1 SGHTA, CDR2 FQGNSA. The CDR3 coding sequence is TGTGCCAGCAGCTTACTAGGCTATGAGCAGTTCTCC. Translated, it gives CASSLLGYEQFS.

The rearrangement links TRBV6-1 to TRBJ2-1, with 11 bases fitting TRBD2. The V gene's germline CDR1 is MNHNS and CDR2 SASEGT. The V gene end was trimmed by 6 bases and the J gene end by 7 bases; junction bases not matched to a gene: 5. CDR3 size: 14 residues. CDR3 sequence: CASRIGLAGNEQFF. The CDR3 DNA reads as TGTGCCAGCAGAATCGGACTAGCGGGTAATGAGCAGTTCTTC.

V is TRBV5-1 and J is TRBJ1-1; D is unclear. V lost 6 bases, J lost 4 bases, and 19 bases lay in between. This CDR3 spans 15 amino acids. CDR1 is SGHRS, CDR2 YFSETQ, per germline. The CDR3 DNA reads as TGCGCCAGCAATCTTGGAAGTAAGGGCCTCACTGAAGCTTTCTTT. Translating it yields CASNLGSKGLTEAFF.

This chain joins TRBV16 and TRBJ2-1; D not certain. The CDR3 consists of 14 residues. Germline V gene lookup returns CDR1 KGHSY and CDR2 FQNENV. Trimming stripped 2 bases from V and 3 bases from J, with 8 bases between. The CDR3 DNA is TGTGCCAGCAGCCAACAGGCAAACTACAATGAGCAGTTCTTC. It codes for CASSQQANYNEQFF.

The chain links TRBV19 to TRBJ2-5, with 8 bases identical to TRBD1. Germline CDR1 LNHDA, CDR2 SQIVND (reference sequence). This CDR3 is 17 amino acids long. J gave up 0 bases and V 3 bases, and 9 bases lay outside the gene matches. The CDR3 region has the DNA TGTGCCAGTAGTATCGGGATGGACAGGGAGGACCAAGAGACCCAGTACTTC. This translates into CASSIGMDREDQETQYF.

This clonotype was counted between two and nine times. The chain recombines TRBV12-3 or TRBV12-4 with TRBJ1-3; tentative D call: TRBD1 (5 bases). The CDR3 length is 15 residues. The ends were cut back, 2 bases at V and 2 bases at J, with 10 bases in the middle. CDR3 sequence (DNA): TGTGCCAGCAGTTTATGGGCGGGGGCTGGAAACACCATATATTTT. This encodes CASSLWAGAGNTIYF.

At least ten counts were recorded for this clonotype. The chain carries TRBV6-2 or TRBV6-3 and TRBJ1-6; D may be TRBD1 (5 bases). The CDR3 runs to 15 residues. V was pared by 5 bases and J by 6 bases, with 14 bases between. Germline CDR1 reads MNHEY; CDR2 reads SVGEGT. CDR3 nucleotides: TGTGCCAGCAGTGGATTGACAGAGACTAATTCACCCCTCCACTTT. Encoded protein: CASSGLTETNSPLHF.

This clonotype was counted only a few times. This chain uses TRBV20-1 with TRBJ2-5, with TRBD2 identical over 15 bases. The CDR3 spans 19 residues. J lost 5 bases, V lost 0 bases, and 13 bases had no gene match. Germline-derived CDR1 and CDR2 are DFQATT and SNEGSKA (reference sequence). CDR3 in DNA: TGCAGTGCTAGAGATCGGGGACTAGCGGGAGGCGGCGGTGGCGAGACCCAGTACTTC. It specifies CSARDRGLAGGGGGETQYF.

The chain employs TRBV5-4 and TRBJ1-6; 7 positions agree with TRBD1. The J segment lost 10 bases and the V segment lost 2 bases, leaving 9 bases of the junction unmatched. This CDR3 region has 15 residues. The germline V gene has CDR1 SGHNT and CDR2 YYREEE (reference sequence). This CDR3 is CASSLTTGAGSPLHF. The CDR3 coding sequence is TGTGCCAGCAGCTTAACAACAGGGGCTGGGTCACCCCTCCACTTT.

In this sample, this clonotype turned up a few times. The chain combines TRBV5-5 with TRBJ2-1, with D possibly being TRBD1 or TRBD2 (5 bases each). Per the germline V gene, CDR1 is SGHKS and CDR2 is YYEKEE (reference sequence). This CDR3 comprises 13 residues. V was clipped by 3 bases and J by 5 bases, with 9 bases between them. CDR3 DNA sequence: TGTGCCAGCAGCTCCCGGGACGACAATGAGCAGTTCTTC. It encodes CASSSRDDNEQFF.

The J gene is TRBJ1-1, the V gene TRBV18, with TRBD1 matching over 10 bases. In germline, CDR1 is KGHSH, CDR2 LQKENI. Germline trimming cut 4 bases from V and 3 bases from J; bases unmatched to any gene: 2. This CDR3 comprises 14 residues. CDR3 DNA sequence: TGTGCCAGCTCACGACAGGGGGCTGACACTGAAGCTTTCTTT. It specifies CASSRQGADTEAFF. Drawing the rest from reference TRBV18 and TRBJ1-1, the complete variable domain is NAGVMQNPRHLVRRRGQEARLRCSPMKGHSHVYWYRQLPEEGLKFMVYLQKENIIDESGMPKERFSAEFPKEGPSILRIQQVVRGDSAAYFCASSRQGADTEAFFGQGTRLTVV.

This clonotype was detected only a few times. CDR3 in DNA: TGTGCCAGCAGGTCGGACAGGGGGCTCAACGAGCAGTACTTC. Protein: CASRSDRGLNEQYF. This chain links TRBV3-1 with TRBJ2-7, with TRBD1 matching 11 bases. CDR1 and CDR2 (germline): LGHDT, YNNKEL (reference sequence). The junction had 6 bases not matched to a gene; V was cut back by 6 bases and J by 5 bases. The length of the CDR3 is 14 residues.

There are many counts of this clonotype. J is TRBJ2-7 and V is TRBV10-3; TRBD2 matches 11 bases. Germline CDR1 and CDR2: ENHRY and SYGVKD. V shed 5 bases and J 0 bases; nucleotides not matched to a gene: 15. The CDR3 covers 19 residues. The CDR3 spells CAISFGGLAVLVPSYEQYF. CDR3 in DNA: TGTGCCATCAGTTTTGGGGGACTAGCGGTACTTGTTCCCTCCTACGAGCAGTACTTC.

At least ten counts were recorded for this clonotype. The chain couples TRBV7-2 to TRBJ2-7; no firm D call. Trimming pared 5 bases from V and 1 base from J, leaving 15 bases between. CDR3 size: 15 residues. Germline V gene lookup returns CDR1 SGHTA and CDR2 FQGNSA. CDR3 nucleotide sequence: TGTGCCAGCAGCCCAGACTTCTTAAGTTCCTACGAGCAGTACTTC. Translation: CASSPDFLSSYEQYF. The whole variable domain, filled in from reference TRBV7-2 and TRBJ2-7, reads GAGVSQSPSNKVTEKGKDVELRCDPISGHTALYWYRQSLGQGLEFLIYFQGNSAPDKSGLPSDRFSAERTGGSVSTLTIQRTQQEDSAVYLCASSPDFLSSYEQYFGPGTRLTVT.

This clonotype was detected many times. The CDR3 reads CASSPARLRDTQYF. The CDR3 region has the DNA TGCGCCAGCAGCCCGGCCCGCCTGCGGGATACGCAGTATTTT. The rearrangement links TRBV4-3 to TRBJ2-3; D is unresolved. The CDR3 spans 14 residues. V gave up 4 bases and J gave up 6 bases, with 14 bases separating them. Germline V CDR1 and CDR2: LGHNA, YSLEER.

This clonotype was observed many times. The chain employs TRBV20-1 and TRBJ2-1; 9 bases agree with TRBD2. The V gene's germline CDR1 is DFQATT and CDR2 SNEGSKA (reference sequence). V trimming: 4 bases; J trimming: 4 bases; junction bases outside the gene matches: 11. This CDR3 has 16 residues. Written as DNA, the CDR3 is TGCAGTGCTATGGAGGATAGCGGGAGAGTATACAATGAGCAGTTCTTC. This translates into CSAMEDSGRVYNEQFF.